The text below deals with one T cell receptor (beta chain). Its antigen is not yet known. The input lacks base qualities; no much larger clone sits a single base away. The data are from a study of human thymus T cells (dated by TCRdb to 2019 to 2021). About the full investigation: TCR alpha and beta repertoires from roughly 8 infant thymus samples and a few related peripheral blood samples were characterized in the study. Donor ages ranged from about 6 to 250 days, and the cohort comprised about six male and a couple of female infants. Study-wide conclusions, independent of this receptor: On average, approximately 790,000 unique TCRB clonotypes were obtained from thymus samples, compared with 80,000 to 85,000 from blood samples. Both the thymic and the peripheral blood repertoires appeared to show biased V and J gene segment usage. The related research reported highly overlapping thymic TCR repertoires among unrelated individuals.

The thymus tissue came from surgical resects taken out during corrective cardiac surgery. The donors were immunologically healthy infants in Finland who had open corrective cardiac surgery for congenital heart defects. Thymocytes were freed from the tissue by mechanical means and kept at -70 degrees C as pellets of roughly 9-30 million cells. Genomic DNA was extracted from frozen cell pellets with a QIAsymphony instrument. From its cysteine to its phenylalanine, the CDR3 spans 16 amino acids. CDR3 DNA only is kept here, 48 bases in frame from base 1. Trimming at the junction amounts to 5 bases on V and 0 bases on J, and the germline ends lie 15 bases apart. According to the germline V gene, CDR1 reads SGHVS and CDR2 reads FNYEAQ. TCRB and TCRAD loci were amplified from a standardized quantity of quality-controlled genomic DNA using the immunoSEQ multiplex PCR assay. The amplicons covered the V(D)J region and were long enough to include the CDR3 and to identify the V and J genes. Through the commercial immunoSEQ service, the amplicons were sequenced on an Illumina platform. On the authors' methods: Primer bias and sequencing errors were corrected as previously described, and TCRAD and TCRB definitions were based on the IMGT database. immunoSEQ Analyzer 3.0 and VDJTools were used for repertoire analysis, which covered basic statistics, V/J segment usage, diversity estimates, rarefaction and pairwise overlap. Diversity was estimated using the Chao1, ChaoE, Efron-Thisted, Shannon and inverse Simpson indices, and was also estimated on datasets down-sampled to the size of the smallest sample. Repertoire overlap was assessed by strict matching of CDR3 nucleotide sequence, V gene and J gene, and clustering was done by Jaccard-based multidimensional scaling. The clones in this table, taken by TCRdb from immuneACCESS, are in-frame only. Not every clone is retained; where verified, under half of the shortfall comes from an unresolved V gene, and the cause of the rest is unknown. The V and J calls and clone size are taken from that table; D and trimming were inferred from the DNA. The sample has under 95,000 clones on record, roughly 95% of them singletons. The top ten constitute under 0.04% of the sample.

Material for sequencing was thymus tissue. The rearranged segments are TRBV7-6 and TRBJ2-3; no D gene can be assigned with confidence. This TCR was sampled from a girl under three years old with a congenital heart defect but otherwise immunologically healthy. The sequence in DNA is TGTGCCAGCAGCCCCCTCCCTAGACGTAGCACAGATACGCAGTATTTT. It is translated as CASSPLPRRSTDTQYF.